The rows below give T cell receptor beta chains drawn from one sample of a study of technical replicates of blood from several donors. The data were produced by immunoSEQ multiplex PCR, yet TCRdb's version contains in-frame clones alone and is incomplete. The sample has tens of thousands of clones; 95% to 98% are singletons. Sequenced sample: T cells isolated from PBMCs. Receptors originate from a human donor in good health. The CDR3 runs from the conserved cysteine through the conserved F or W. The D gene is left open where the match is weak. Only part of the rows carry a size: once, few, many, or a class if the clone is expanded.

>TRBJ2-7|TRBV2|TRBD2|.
TGTGCCAGCAGTGAGTCGACTAGCGGGGATTCCTACGAGCAGTACTTC
CASSESTSGDSYEQYF
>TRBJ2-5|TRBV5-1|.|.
TGCGCCAGCAGCTTGGTTGAGGTCCAAGAGACCCAGTACTTC
CASSLVEVQETQYF
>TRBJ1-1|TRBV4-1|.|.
TGCGCCAGCAGCCAACCGGGGAACACTGAAGCTTTCTTT
CASSQPGNTEAFF
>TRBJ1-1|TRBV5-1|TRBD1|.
TGCGCCAGCAGCGGACAGACAGGGTCCACTGAAGCTTTCTTT
CASSGQTGSTEAFF
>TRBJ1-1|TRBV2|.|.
TGTGCCAGCATCTTTTACACTGAAGCTTTCTTT
CASIFYTEAFF
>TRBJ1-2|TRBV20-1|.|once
TGCAGTGCCCCCCGGGGGGACTACACCTTC
CSAPRGDYTF
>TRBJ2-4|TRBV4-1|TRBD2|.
TGCGCCAGCAGCTCACCCGAGGGACTAGCGGGATTTGTTAACATTCAGTACTTC
CASSSPEGLAGFVNIQYF
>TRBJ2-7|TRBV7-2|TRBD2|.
TGTGCCAGCAGCTTAGGGGGACTAGCGGGGTTCGGAGAGCAGTACTTC
CASSLGGLAGFGEQYF
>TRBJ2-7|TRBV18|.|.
TGTGCCAGCGGATCGACGGACACTTCCTACGAGCAGTACTTC
CASGSTDTSYEQYF
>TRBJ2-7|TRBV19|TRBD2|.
TGTGCCAGTAGTATTCTAGCGGGAGCCTACGAGCAGTACTTC
CASSILAGAYEQYF
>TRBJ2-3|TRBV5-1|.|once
TGCGCCAGCAGCTTGCAGCCAGGGCATAGCACAGATACGCAGTATTTT
CASSLQPGHSTDTQYF
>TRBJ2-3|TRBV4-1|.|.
TGCGCCAGCAGCCACCTGACTGAGGCGAATACGCAGTATTTT
CASSHLTEANTQYF
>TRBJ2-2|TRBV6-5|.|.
TGTGCCAGCAGTTACTCGACTAGTCCTTACACCGGGGAGCTGTTTTTT
CASSYSTSPYTGELFF
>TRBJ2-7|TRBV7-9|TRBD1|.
TGTGCCAGCAGCCCCGCAGGGGGCCTGACGTCCTACGAGCAGTACTTC
CASSPAGGLTSYEQYF
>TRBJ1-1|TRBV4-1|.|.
TGCGCCAGCAGCCTCGAAATGACAGGCCTGAACACTGAAGCTTTCTTT
CASSLEMTGLNTEAFF
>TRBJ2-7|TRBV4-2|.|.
TGTGCCAGCAGCCAAGAATTAGGACAGAACTACGAGCAGTACTTC
CASSQELGQNYEQYF
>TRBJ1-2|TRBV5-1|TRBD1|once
TGCGCCAGCAGCCAAGGACAGGGAAGGCCCGGCGGCTATGGCTACACCTTC
CASSQGQGRPGGYGYTF
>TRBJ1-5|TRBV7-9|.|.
TGTGCCAGCAGCCCCCGCGGACAGCCCCAGCATTTT
CASSPRGQPQHF
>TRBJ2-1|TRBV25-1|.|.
TGTGCCAGCAGTGGAGGGGGGCTAGCGGACTACAATGAGCAGTTCTTC
CASSGGGLADYNEQFF
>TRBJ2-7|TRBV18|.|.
TGTGCCAGCTCACTAACTAGGCAGTTCAAAGACGAGCAGTACTTC
CASSLTRQFKDEQYF
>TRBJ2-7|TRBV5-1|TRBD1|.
TGCGCCAGCAGCAATACAGGGACAGGACTTCGCGAGCAGTACTTC
CASSNTGTGLREQYF
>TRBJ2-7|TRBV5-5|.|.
TGTGCCAGCAGCTTCAGCGCCGGGACAACTCTCTACGAGCAGTACTTC
CASSFSAGTTLYEQYF
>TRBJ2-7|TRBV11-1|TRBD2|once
TGTGCCAGCAGCTTAAGAACTAGCGGCTATAGCTCCTACGAGCAGTACTTC
CASSLRTSGYSSYEQYF
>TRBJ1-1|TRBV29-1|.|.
TGCAGCGTTGAAGGGGCAGCAATCCCTGGGGCTTTCTTT
CSVEGAAIPGAFF
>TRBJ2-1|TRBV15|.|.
TGTGCCACCAGCAGGGGGACTTCGGCGCCTTTCTTC
CATSRGTSAPFF
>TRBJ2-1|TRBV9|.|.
TGTGCCAGCAGCGTGAGAGGTCTAGATTGGCAGTTCTTC
CASSVRGLDWQFF
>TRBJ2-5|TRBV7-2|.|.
TGTGCCAGCAGCTTCTTTGGGGCTAGCGCTCAAGAGACCCAGTACTTC
CASSFFGASAQETQYF
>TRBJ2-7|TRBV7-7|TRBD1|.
TGTGCCAGCAGCTTAACCCCCATCGGGACAGGGTCCTACGAGCAGTACTTC
CASSLTPIGTGSYEQYF
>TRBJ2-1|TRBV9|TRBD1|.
TGTGCCAGCAGCAGGGGACAGGGCCGCTACAATGAGCAGTTCTTC
CASSRGQGRYNEQFF
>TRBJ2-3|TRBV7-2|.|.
TGTGCCAGCAGCCATGACTCTCGAAGTAACAGGGCCCCAGATACGCAGTATTTT
CASSHDSRSNRAPDTQYF
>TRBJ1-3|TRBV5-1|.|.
TGCGCCAGCAGCTTAGATCGGACTGGATCTACGGACACCATATATTTT
CASSLDRTGSTDTIYF
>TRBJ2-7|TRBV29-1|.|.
TGCAGCGCAGAGACAGGCTACGAGCAGTACTTC
CSAETGYEQYF
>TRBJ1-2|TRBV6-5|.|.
TGTGCCAGCAGTTACTCGTTCAAAAGAATGGGGGGTGGCTACACCTTT
CASSYSFKRMGGGYTF
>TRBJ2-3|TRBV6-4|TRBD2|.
TGTGCCAGCAGTGACTCTGCTAGCGGGGGGGCAGATACGCAGTATTTT
CASSDSASGGADTQYF
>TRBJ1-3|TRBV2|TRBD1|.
TGTGCCAGCAGTGTTTCGTTGACAGGGTCGGGAAACACCATATATTTT
CASSVSLTGSGNTIYF
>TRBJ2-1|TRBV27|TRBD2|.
TGTGCCAGCAGTTTATATAATGGCGGGAGACACAATGAGCAGTTCTTC
CASSLYNGGRHNEQFF
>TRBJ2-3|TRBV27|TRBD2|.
TGTGCCAGCAGGTCGCGGACTAGCGAGCAGACGCGTACGCAGTATTTT
CASRSRTSEQTRTQYF
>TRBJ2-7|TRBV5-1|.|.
TGCGCCAGCAGCTTGGACTCTTGGAATCCGGGCTACGAGCAGTACTTC
CASSLDSWNPGYEQYF
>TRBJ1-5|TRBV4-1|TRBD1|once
TGCGCCAGCAGACCGACAGGGGACGGTGATCAGCCCCAGCATTTT
CASRPTGDGDQPQHF
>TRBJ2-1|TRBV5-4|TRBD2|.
TGTGCCAGCAGCTTGGCGCTTTTCAGCGGGAGGGCCTCGGGTGAGCAGTTCTTC
CASSLALFSGRASGEQFF
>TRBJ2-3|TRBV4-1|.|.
TGCGCCAGCAGCCAAGCTCATTTGAGCGATACGCAGTATTTT
CASSQAHLSDTQYF
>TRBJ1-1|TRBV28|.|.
TGTGCCAGCAGTTTAGTTCCGGGGGTCACTGAAGCTTTCTTT
CASSLVPGVTEAFF
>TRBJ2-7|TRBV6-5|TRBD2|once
TGTGCCAGCAGTTACTCCGGGCTAGCGGGGCGCGAGCAGTACTTC
CASSYSGLAGREQYF
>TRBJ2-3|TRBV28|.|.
TGTGCCAGCAGTTTAACCCAGGGTCGAGATACGCAGTATTTT
CASSLTQGRDTQYF
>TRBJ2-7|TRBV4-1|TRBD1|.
TGCGCCAGCAGCCAAGAGGGCCAGGGGGCCTACGAGCAGTACTTC
CASSQEGQGAYEQYF
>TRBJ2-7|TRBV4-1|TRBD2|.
TGCGCCAGCAGCCAAGGGGCTGCGTTGCGGTCGGGAGGGCCAGGCGGCGAGCAGTACTTC
CASSQGAALRSGGPGGEQYF
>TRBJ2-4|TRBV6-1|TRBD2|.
TGTGCCAGCAGTGCTTCCCGTGACGGGGGGGCGTTAGCCAAAAACATTCAGTACTTC
CASSASRDGGALAKNIQYF
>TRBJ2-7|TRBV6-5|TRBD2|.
TGTGCCAGCAGTTCCAGACTAGCGGGGGCTTTCTACGAGCAGTACTTC
CASSSRLAGAFYEQYF
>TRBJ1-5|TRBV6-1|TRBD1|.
TGTGCCAGCAGTGGCGGGACAGGGGGCTTAGATCAGCCCCAGCATTTT
CASSGGTGGLDQPQHF
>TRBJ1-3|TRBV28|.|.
TGTGCCAGCAGGGGAGATGGCATCAGTGTTCGAAACACCATATATTTT
CASRGDGISVRNTIYF
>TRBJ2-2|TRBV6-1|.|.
TGTGCCAGCAGTGAACAGGCGGGGATCGGGGAGCTGTTTTTT
CASSEQAGIGELFF
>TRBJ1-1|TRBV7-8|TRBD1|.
TGTGCCAGCAGCTTAATTGGGACAGTGAACACTGAAGCTTTCTTT
CASSLIGTVNTEAFF
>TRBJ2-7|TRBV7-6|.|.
TGTGCCAGCAGCCTATTGGAGGGTAAAGCCTACGAGCAGTACTTC
CASSLLEGKAYEQYF
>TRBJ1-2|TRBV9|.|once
TGTGCCAGCAGCGTAGCTGGCAAGTCCTTCTATGGCTACACCTTC
CASSVAGKSFYGYTF
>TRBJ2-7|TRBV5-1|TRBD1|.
TGCGCCAGCAGTTGGGACAGGGTGGGCGAGCAGTACTTC
CASSWDRVGEQYF
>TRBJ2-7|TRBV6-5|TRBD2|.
TGTGCCAGCAGTTACTCACTAGCGGGAGGCTACGAGCAGTACTTC
CASSYSLAGGYEQYF
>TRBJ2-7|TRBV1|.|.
TGCACCAGCAGCCAAGCTCCCGGGACACGACGCACCTACGAGCAGTACTTC
CTSSQAPGTRRTYEQYF
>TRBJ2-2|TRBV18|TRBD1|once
TGTGCCAGCTCACCGCAGGGACAGTACACCGGGGAGCTGTTTTTT
CASSPQGQYTGELFF
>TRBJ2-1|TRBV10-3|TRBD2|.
TGTGCCTCAAAAACTAGCGGGGCAGGCAGGGGTGAGCAGTTCTTC
CASKTSGAGRGEQFF